The clone carrying this T cell receptor beta chain was counted a few times. V shed 8 bases, J shed 8 bases, and the junction held 12 bases outside the gene matches. In germline, CDR1 is MNHEY, CDR2 SVGAGI. This CDR3 has 14 residues. The protocol was immunoSEQ multiplex PCR, while the TCRdb copy is restricted to in-frame clones and leaves out a portion. The table records roughly 76,000 clones, approximately 94% of them present only once. The sample comes from a study of technical replicates of blood from several donors. This rearrangement joins TRBV6-5 to TRBJ1-1; TRBD1 matches 9 bases. The sequence derives from a human donor in good health. The sample was T cells isolated from PBMCs. The CDR3 spells CASSSGTGITEAFF. For the CDR3, the DNA is TGTGCCAGCTCTTCCGGGACAGGGATTACCGAAGCTTTCTTT.